Listed below are T cell receptor beta chains from one sample, sequenced in a study of CD8 T cells in Susac syndrome. TCRdb passed the immunoSEQ multiplex PCR reads through MiXCR, listing each CDR3 protein once. The repertoire holds some 150,000 distinct CDR3 sequences, with approximately 95% as singletons. The sample was CD4+ T cells from PBMCs. These receptors were taken from a human donor with Susac syndrome. Both conserved end residues are part of each CDR3. The D gene is left open where the match is weak. Only part of the rows carry a size: once, few, many, or a class if the clone is expanded.

len: 13
abundance: NA
j_gene: TRBJ1-2
d_gene: NA
v_gene: TRBV7-9
CDR3aa: CASSFSIGDGYTF
CDR3nt: TGTGCCAGCAGCTTCTCCATCGGGGATGGCTACACCTTC

len: 14
abundance: NA
j_gene: TRBJ2-2
d_gene: NA
v_gene: TRBV7-9
CDR3aa: CASSHRQNTGELFF
CDR3nt: TGTGCCAGCAGCCATCGACAGAACACCGGGGAGCTGTTTTTT

len: 13
abundance: NA
j_gene: TRBJ1-1
d_gene: NA
v_gene: TRBV18
CDR3aa: CASSPPVRVEAFF
CDR3nt: TGTGCCAGCTCACCACCGGTGAGGGTTGAAGCTTTCTTT

len: 18
abundance: NA
j_gene: TRBJ2-6
d_gene: NA
v_gene: TRBV4-1
CDR3aa: CASSQEGRVGSGANVLTF
CDR3nt: TGCGCCAGCAGCCAAGAGGGCAGGGTAGGCTCTGGGGCCAACGTCCTGACTTTC

len: 14
abundance: NA
j_gene: TRBJ2-7
d_gene: TRBD1
v_gene: TRBV4-1
CDR3aa: CASSPPGQGYEQYF
CDR3nt: TGCGCCAGCAGCCCACCGGGACAGGGCTACGAGCAGTACTTC

len: 15
abundance: NA
j_gene: TRBJ2-1
d_gene: NA
v_gene: TRBV19
CDR3aa: CASTPSRGGNFFQFF
CDR3nt: TGTGCCAGTACCCCGAGTCGAGGGGGTAATTTCTTCCAGTTCTTC

len: 14
abundance: NA
j_gene: TRBJ1-2
d_gene: NA
v_gene: TRBV4-1
CDR3aa: CASSQVGEAGGYTF
CDR3nt: TGCGCCAGCAGCCAAGTGGGGGAAGCAGGCGGCTACACCTTC

len: 14
abundance: NA
j_gene: TRBJ1-6
d_gene: TRBD1
v_gene: TRBV13
CDR3aa: CASSLGTDGSPLHF
CDR3nt: TGTGCCAGCAGCCTCGGGACAGACGGTTCACCCCTCCACTTT

len: 16
abundance: NA
j_gene: TRBJ1-1
d_gene: NA
v_gene: TRBV25-1
CDR3aa: CASSDIGGALNTEAFF
CDR3nt: TGTGCCAGCAGTGATATTGGTGGGGCCCTGAACACTGAAGCTTTCTTT

len: 12
abundance: NA
j_gene: TRBJ1-1
d_gene: NA
v_gene: TRBV15
CDR3aa: CATSRDTGEAFF
CDR3nt: TGTGCCACCAGCAGAGATACGGGGGAAGCTTTCTTT

len: 17
abundance: NA
j_gene: TRBJ2-1
d_gene: NA
v_gene: TRBV7-3
CDR3aa: CASSLGEGLGPYNEQFF
CDR3nt: TGTGCCAGCAGCTTAGGGGAAGGTCTAGGGCCCTACAATGAGCAGTTCTTC

len: 15
abundance: once
j_gene: TRBJ2-2
d_gene: NA
v_gene: TRBV20-1
CDR3aa: CSARRRGQNTGELFF
CDR3nt: TGCAGTGCTAGACGGCGGGGGCAGAACACCGGGGAGCTGTTTTTT

len: 15
abundance: NA
j_gene: TRBJ1-2
d_gene: NA
v_gene: TRBV18
CDR3aa: CASSPTPQDSYGYTF
CDR3nt: TGTGCCAGCTCACCAACCCCCCAGGACTCCTATGGCTACACCTTC

len: 13
abundance: NA
j_gene: TRBJ2-3
d_gene: NA
v_gene: TRBV7-3
CDR3aa: CASSLSPAVTQYF
CDR3nt: TGTGCCAGCAGCCTCAGCCCCGCCGTTACGCAGTATTTT

len: 16
abundance: NA
j_gene: TRBJ2-2
d_gene: NA
v_gene: TRBV9
CDR3aa: CASGPPNSPNTGELFF
CDR3nt: TGTGCCAGCGGTCCCCCCAACTCACCGAACACCGGGGAGCTGTTTTTT

len: 16
abundance: NA
j_gene: TRBJ2-6
d_gene: NA
v_gene: TRBV7-9
CDR3aa: CASSAGRRSGANVLTF
CDR3nt: TGTGCCAGCAGCGCGGGACGTCGCTCTGGGGCCAACGTCCTGACTTTC

len: 14
abundance: NA
j_gene: TRBJ1-5
d_gene: NA
v_gene: TRBV20-1
CDR3aa: CSTEGGGPNQPQHF
CDR3nt: TGCAGTACTGAAGGGGGGGGGCCCAATCAGCCCCAGCATTTT

len: 12
abundance: NA
j_gene: TRBJ2-3
d_gene: NA
v_gene: TRBV28
CDR3aa: CASSLGVATQYF
CDR3nt: TGTGCCAGCAGTTTGGGAGTGGCTACGCAGTATTTT

len: 13
abundance: once
j_gene: TRBJ1-1
d_gene: NA
v_gene: TRBV6-5
CDR3aa: CASSSPPHTEAFF
CDR3nt: TGTGCCAGCAGTTCCCCACCTCACACTGAAGCTTTCTTT

len: 15
abundance: NA
j_gene: TRBJ2-3
d_gene: NA
v_gene: TRBV7-8
CDR3aa: CASSSLDSDTDTQYF
CDR3nt: TGTGCCAGCAGCTCCCTTGATAGCGACACAGATACGCAGTATTTT

len: 14
abundance: NA
j_gene: TRBJ2-3
d_gene: NA
v_gene: TRBV9
CDR3aa: CASSRLAPADTQYF
CDR3nt: TGTGCCAGCAGCCGTCTAGCGCCGGCAGATACGCAGTATTTT

len: 12
abundance: NA
j_gene: TRBJ2-3
d_gene: NA
v_gene: TRBV29-1
CDR3aa: CSVDRVTDTQYF
CDR3nt: TGCAGCGTTGACAGAGTGACAGATACGCAGTATTTT

len: 15
abundance: NA
j_gene: TRBJ2-7
d_gene: NA
v_gene: TRBV25-1
CDR3aa: CASSESTVLSYEQYF
CDR3nt: TGTGCCAGCAGTGAATCCACAGTTTTATCCTACGAGCAGTACTTC

len: 15
abundance: once
j_gene: TRBJ2-3
d_gene: NA
v_gene: TRBV11-1
CDR3aa: CASSFSGLNTDTQYF
CDR3nt: TGTGCCAGCAGCTTTTCGGGGCTTAACACAGATACGCAGTATTTT

len: 16
abundance: NA
j_gene: TRBJ2-3
d_gene: TRBD2
v_gene: TRBV3-1
CDR3aa: CASTRDYPPQADTQYF
CDR3nt: TGTGCCAGCACCCGGGACTATCCCCCCCAGGCGGATACGCAGTATTTT

len: 13
abundance: NA
j_gene: TRBJ2-1
d_gene: NA
v_gene: TRBV15
CDR3aa: CATSRDSASEQFF
CDR3nt: TGTGCCACCAGCAGAGATTCGGCGTCTGAGCAGTTCTTC

len: 17
abundance: NA
j_gene: TRBJ1-1
d_gene: TRBD1
v_gene: TRBV23-1
CDR3aa: CASSQSFGDRGSTEAFF
CDR3nt: TGCGCCAGCAGTCAATCGTTCGGCGACAGGGGGTCTACTGAAGCTTTCTTT

len: 13
abundance: NA
j_gene: TRBJ1-6
d_gene: TRBD1
v_gene: TRBV4-1
CDR3aa: CASSQGQGSPLHF
CDR3nt: TGCGCCAGCAGCCAGGGACAGGGATCACCCCTCCACTTT

len: 12
abundance: NA
j_gene: TRBJ2-1
d_gene: TRBD2
v_gene: TRBV7-8
CDR3aa: CASSSGGNEQFF
CDR3nt: TGTGCCAGCAGCTCCGGGGGGAATGAGCAGTTCTTC

len: 13
abundance: once
j_gene: TRBJ2-1
d_gene: NA
v_gene: TRBV14
CDR3aa: CASSQASYNEQFF
CDR3nt: TGTGCCAGCAGCCAAGCGAGCTACAATGAGCAGTTCTTC

len: 15
abundance: NA
j_gene: TRBJ1-6
d_gene: TRBD1
v_gene: TRBV2
CDR3aa: CASSEAGQGNSPLHF
CDR3nt: TGTGCCAGCAGTGAAGCGGGACAGGGAAATTCACCCCTCCACTTT

len: 14
abundance: NA
j_gene: TRBJ1-5
d_gene: TRBD1
v_gene: TRBV6-2/TRBV6-3
CDR3aa: CASRGDRGNQPQHF
CDR3nt: TGTGCCAGCAGGGGGGACAGGGGCAATCAGCCCCAGCATTTT

len: 14
abundance: NA
j_gene: TRBJ1-1
d_gene: NA
v_gene: TRBV2
CDR3aa: CASNRDAPNTEAFF
CDR3nt: TGTGCCAGCAACCGAGACGCACCAAACACTGAAGCTTTCTTT

len: 15
abundance: NA
j_gene: TRBJ2-1
d_gene: TRBD1
v_gene: TRBV2
CDR3aa: CASSEQGMGPNEQFF
CDR3nt: TGTGCCAGCAGCGAACAGGGGATGGGACCAAATGAGCAGTTCTTC

len: 13
abundance: NA
j_gene: TRBJ1-4
d_gene: NA
v_gene: TRBV2
CDR3aa: CASHWASNEKLFF
CDR3nt: TGTGCCAGCCACTGGGCTTCAAATGAAAAACTGTTTTTT

len: 12
abundance: NA
j_gene: TRBJ2-7
d_gene: NA
v_gene: TRBV4-1
CDR3aa: CASSQVAGEQYF
CDR3nt: TGCGCCAGCAGCCAAGTGGCCGGCGAGCAGTACTTC

len: 11
abundance: NA
j_gene: TRBJ2-7
d_gene: NA
v_gene: TRBV20-1
CDR3aa: CSAQTSYEQYF
CDR3nt: TGCAGTGCTCAGACCAGTTACGAGCAGTACTTC

len: 22
abundance: NA
j_gene: TRBJ1-6
d_gene: TRBD1
v_gene: TRBV25-1
CDR3aa: CASSELPLGTGERVSYNSPLHF
CDR3nt: TGTGCCAGCAGTGAGTTGCCTTTGGGGACAGGCGAACGAGTCTCCTATAATTCACCCCTCCACTTT

len: 14
abundance: NA
j_gene: TRBJ2-1
d_gene: TRBD1
v_gene: TRBV24-1
CDR3aa: CATSQDRGHNEQFF
CDR3nt: TGTGCCACCAGTCAGGACAGGGGCCACAATGAGCAGTTCTTC

len: 14
abundance: NA
j_gene: TRBJ1-1
d_gene: NA
v_gene: TRBV28
CDR3aa: CASSSRILNTEAFF
CDR3nt: TGTGCCAGCAGTTCGAGAATTTTGAACACTGAAGCTTTCTTT

len: 15
abundance: NA
j_gene: TRBJ2-7
d_gene: TRBD1
v_gene: TRBV12-3/TRBV12-4
CDR3aa: CASSQVDRGSYEQYF
CDR3nt: TGTGCCAGCAGTCAAGTGGACAGGGGCTCCTACGAGCAGTACTTC

len: 18
abundance: NA
j_gene: TRBJ2-5
d_gene: TRBD1
v_gene: TRBV24-1
CDR3aa: CATSDLRTPGQGKETQYF
CDR3nt: TGTGCCACCAGTGATTTGCGAACCCCGGGACAGGGAAAGGAGACCCAGTACTTC

len: 16
abundance: NA
j_gene: TRBJ1-3
d_gene: NA
v_gene: TRBV7-2
CDR3aa: CASSTRTASSGNTIYF
CDR3nt: TGTGCCAGCAGCACCCGGACCGCAAGCTCTGGAAACACCATATATTTT

len: 15
abundance: NA
j_gene: TRBJ2-3
d_gene: NA
v_gene: TRBV3-1
CDR3aa: CASSQSWTSTDTQYF
CDR3nt: TGTGCCAGCAGCCAAAGTTGGACGAGCACAGATACGCAGTATTTT

len: 16
abundance: NA
j_gene: TRBJ2-1
d_gene: TRBD2
v_gene: TRBV28
CDR3aa: CASSPLGTSGMNEQFF
CDR3nt: TGTGCCAGCAGTCCCTTAGGGACTAGCGGGATGAATGAGCAGTTCTTC